This section outlines one T cell receptor beta chain sequence together with its context. Antigen: not known. With a much larger clone just one base away, this may be a read error. This specimen comes from a study of CD8 T cells in ankylosing spondylitis. Overall study findings and caveats: Matched ankylosing spondylitis synovial fluid reportedly contained a significantly enriched population of disease-linked clones. Prior work had noted some motif variants in reactive arthritis blood and synovial fluid. Made up of under ten highly homologous variants, a TCR beta motif appeared characteristic of ankylosing spondylitis blood.

Generation of TCR beta libraries employed quantitative 5'-RACE incorporating molecular barcodes. TCRdb re-called the 5' RACE reads through MiXCR, storing one row per CDR3 protein. The sample lists fewer than 50,000 distinct CDR3 sequences, about 11% occurring once. The CDR3 covers 16 residues. Per the germline V gene, CDR1 is SGHNT and CDR2 is YYREEE (reference sequence). The receptor was derived from a male donor with ankylosing spondylitis or in good health (not recorded which). The specimen was blood, either unsorted or a sorted T cell fraction (not recorded which). The gene calls are TRBV5-4 and TRBJ2-7; D is perhaps TRBD1 (6 bases). The CDR3 DNA follows: TGTACCAGCAGCTTGGTGGGGGCGGGCCGATCCTACGAGCAGTACTTC. Its protein product is CTSSLVGAGRSYEQYF.